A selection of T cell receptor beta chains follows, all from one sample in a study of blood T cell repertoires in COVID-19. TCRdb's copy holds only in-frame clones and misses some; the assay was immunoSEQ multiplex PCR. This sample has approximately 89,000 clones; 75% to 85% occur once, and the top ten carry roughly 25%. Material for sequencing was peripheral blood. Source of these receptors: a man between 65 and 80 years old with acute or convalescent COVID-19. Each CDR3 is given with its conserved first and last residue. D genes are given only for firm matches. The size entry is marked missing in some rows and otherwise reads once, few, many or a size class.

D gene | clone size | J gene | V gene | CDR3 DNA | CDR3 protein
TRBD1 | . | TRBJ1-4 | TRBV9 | TGTGCCAGCAGCGTCGACAGGGGAAATGAAAAACTGTTTTTT | CASSVDRGNEKLFF
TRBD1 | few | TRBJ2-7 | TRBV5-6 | TGTGCCAGCAGCTGGGCCGGGACAGGGCGTCGGGAGCAGTACTTC | CASSWAGTGRREQYF
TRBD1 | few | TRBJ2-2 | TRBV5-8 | TGTGCCAGCAGTCCCGGGACAGGGGGCGCCGAGCTGTTTTTT | CASSPGTGGAELFF
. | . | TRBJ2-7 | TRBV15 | TGTGCCACCAGCTTTGTTTGGGGAGGCGAGCAGTACTTC | CATSFVWGGEQYF
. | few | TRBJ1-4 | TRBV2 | TGTGCCAGCGGGGGGGCGCAACTGTTTTTT | CASGGAQLFF
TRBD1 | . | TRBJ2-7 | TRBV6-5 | TGTGCCAGCAGTTATTTCCTCAGGGGGACGTACGAGCAGTACTTC | CASSYFLRGTYEQYF
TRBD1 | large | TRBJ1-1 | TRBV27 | TGTGCCAGCAGTTTAAGCGGGACAGGAGGCACTGAAGCTTTCTTT | CASSLSGTGGTEAFF
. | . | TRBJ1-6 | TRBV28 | TGTGCCAGCAGTTTAGCCCCTTTTGGAGGGGTGAAATCACCCCTCCACTTT | CASSLAPFGGVKSPLHF
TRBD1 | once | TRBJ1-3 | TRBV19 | TGTGCCAGTAAAGATTTCAGGGGGCCCTCTGGAAACACCATATATTTT | CASKDFRGPSGNTIYF
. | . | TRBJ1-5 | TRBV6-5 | TGTGCCAGCAACTGGGCCAGGGTTCAGCCCCAGCATTTT | CASNWARVQPQHF
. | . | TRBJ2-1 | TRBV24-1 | TGTGCCACCAGTGCGGAGGGTAGGAAGAATGAGCAGTTCTTC | CATSAEGRKNEQFF
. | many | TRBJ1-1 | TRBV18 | TGTGCCAGCTCACAGGGAAGGGGGATGAACACTGAAGCTTTCTTT | CASSQGRGMNTEAFF
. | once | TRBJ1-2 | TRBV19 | TGTGCCAGTACTGACAGAAACTATGGCTACACCTTC | CASTDRNYGYTF
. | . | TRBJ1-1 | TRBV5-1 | TGCGCCAGCAGCTTGGCCGTAGGTTCGGGCACTGAAGCTTTCTTT | CASSLAVGSGTEAFF
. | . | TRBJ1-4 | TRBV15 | TGTGCCACCACCGGGGGGGGGACTAATGAAAAACTGTTTTTT | CATTGGGTNEKLFF
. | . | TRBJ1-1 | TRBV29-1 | TGCAGCGTCGCACCCCGGGCCAGGGCCCTTAATACTGAAGCTTTCTTT | CSVAPRARALNTEAFF
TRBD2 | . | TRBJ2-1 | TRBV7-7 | TGTGCTAGCAGCTTAGGGCGGGAGGGGTTAAACAATGAGCAGTTCTTC | CASSLGREGLNNEQFF
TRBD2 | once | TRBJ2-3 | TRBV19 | TGTGCCAGTAGTATTCAAAGCGGGGGGCCCCCAGATACGCAGTATTTT | CASSIQSGGPPDTQYF
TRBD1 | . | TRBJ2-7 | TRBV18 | TGTGCCAGCTCACCATTCGCCGGGACAGACTACTACGAGCAGTACTTC | CASSPFAGTDYYEQYF
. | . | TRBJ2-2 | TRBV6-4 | TGTGCCAGCAGTGACTCACACCCAGCGAACACCGGGGAGCTGTTTTTT | CASSDSHPANTGELFF
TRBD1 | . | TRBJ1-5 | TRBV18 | TGTGCCAGCTCACCCGGACAGGGTAATCAGCCCCAGCATTTT | CASSPGQGNQPQHF
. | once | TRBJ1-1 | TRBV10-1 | TGCGCCAGCACCCCAAAGAGGCCCTACCCAATCCCCAGAAAATTAGGGAACACTGAAGCTTTCTTT | CASTPKRPYPIPRKLGNTEAFF
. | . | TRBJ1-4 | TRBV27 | TGTGCCGTAGCACGGGGTTCTAATGAAAAACTGTTTTTT | CAVARGSNEKLFF
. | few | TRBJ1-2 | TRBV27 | TGTGCCAGCAGTACGGATGGAGCTAACTATGGCTACACCTTC | CASSTDGANYGYTF
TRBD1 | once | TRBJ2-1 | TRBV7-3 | TGTGCCAGCAGCTCGGGACAGGTGGGCAATGAGCAGTTCTTC | CASSSGQVGNEQFF
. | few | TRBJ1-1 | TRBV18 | TGTGCCAGCTCACGGATCCGCGGATTAGAGAACACTGAAGCTTTCTTT | CASSRIRGLENTEAFF
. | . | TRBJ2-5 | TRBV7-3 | TGTGCCAGCAGCTTAGATAAAGGCGGGACCCAGTACTTC | CASSLDKGGTQYF
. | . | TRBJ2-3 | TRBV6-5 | TGTGCCAGCACAGGTGATGGCACAGATACGCAGTATTTT | CASTGDGTDTQYF
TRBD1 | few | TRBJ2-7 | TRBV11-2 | TGTGCCAGCAGCTTAGGCGGGACAGGGGGGCACTACGAGCAGTACTTC | CASSLGGTGGHYEQYF
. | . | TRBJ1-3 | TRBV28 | TGTGCCAGCAGTCCCGCCGGGGGGGATAACACCATATATTTT | CASSPAGGDNTIYF
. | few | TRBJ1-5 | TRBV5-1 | TGCGCCAGCAGCCCCGGCAGGGGTGGCAATCAGCCCCAGCATTTT | CASSPGRGGNQPQHF
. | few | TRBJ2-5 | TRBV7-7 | TGTGCTAGCAGCTTAGAGGGCAGTGAGGGAGAGACCCAGTACTTC | CASSLEGSEGETQYF
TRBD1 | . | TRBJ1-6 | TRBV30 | TGTGCCTGGAGAACAGGGGTTAATTCACCCCTCCACTTT | CAWRTGVNSPLHF
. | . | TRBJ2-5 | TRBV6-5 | TGTGCCAGCAGTTCCCCCATTAGCGGAGCGCAAGAGACCCAGTACTTC | CASSSPISGAQETQYF
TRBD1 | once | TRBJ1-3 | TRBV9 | TGTGCCAGCAGCGCCCAGGGGGAAGCTGGAAACACCATATATTTT | CASSAQGEAGNTIYF
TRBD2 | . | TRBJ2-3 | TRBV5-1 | TGCGCCAGCAGCTTGGGTCTAGCGGGAGTCGGAGATACGCAGTATTTT | CASSLGLAGVGDTQYF
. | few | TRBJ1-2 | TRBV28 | TGTGCCAGCAACTACTATGGCTACACCTTC | CASNYYGYTF
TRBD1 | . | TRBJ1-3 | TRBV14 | TGTGCCAGCAGCGGGCACTGGACAGGGTCCGGAAACACCATATATTTT | CASSGHWTGSGNTIYF
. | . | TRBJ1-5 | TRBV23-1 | TGCGCCAGCAGTCGTTGTCACAGTAGCAATCAGCCCCAGCATTTT | CASSRCHSSNQPQHF
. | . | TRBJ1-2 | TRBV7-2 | TGTGCCAGCAGCTCCCCACTTACAGGGAACTATGGCTACACCTTC | CASSSPLTGNYGYTF